This entry lists 25 T cell receptor beta chains sequenced from one sample in a study of CXCR3-negative and CXCR3-positive naive CD8 T cells. Study-level results: More hydrophobic TRB CDR3s were found in CXCR3-positive naive cells than in CXCR3-negative naive cells.

No antigen has been assigned to these receptors. Libraries were UMI-labeled 5' RACE TRB cDNA. TCRdb reworked the 5' RACE reads into one entry per CDR3 protein, no DNA. This table lists about 140,000 distinct CDR3 sequences. Source material: naive CXCR3+ CD8+ T cells from blood. Subset reported: CD45RO-CCR7+CD27+CD95- naive CD8+ T cells expressing CXCR3 (TNR3+). The receptors derive from a human donor in good health. Some clones in this sample may be carry-over from other donors' samples.

This chain uses TRBV20-1 with TRBJ2-7; there is no DNA to check the TCRdb D call of TRBD2. This CDR3 is built from 15 residues. CDR1 DFQATT and CDR2 SNEGSKA come from the germline V gene (reference sequence). The CDR3 region is CSADASGGTIYEQYF.

This chain joins TRBV5-1 and TRBJ1-1; the TCRdb call, TRBD1, lacks DNA for checking. The CDR3 sequence is 14 residues long. CDR1 and CDR2 from the germline V gene are SGHRS and YFSETQ. CDR3 protein: CASSWGTDNTEAFF.

The rearrangement joins TRBV5-1 to TRBJ2-3; the TCRdb D gene call, TRBD1, has no DNA to confirm it. This CDR3 comprises 18 residues. Per germline, CDR1 SGHRS and CDR2 YFSETQ. The CDR3 is CASSLEGRTVYGTDTQYF.

The V gene is TRBV29-1, the J gene TRBJ1-1; TCRdb names TRBD1, which stays unverified in the absence of DNA. Germline CDR1 is SQVTM and CDR2 is ANQGSEA. This CDR3 spans 14 amino acids. The CDR3 protein is CSVTSEGAAAEAFF.

The chain has TRBV7-6 and TRBJ2-3; TCRdb's D call of TRBD2 is untestable without DNA. The CDR3 length is 18 residues. Germline V gene sequence: CDR1 SGHVS, CDR2 FNYEAQ. CDR3 loop: CASSLDPLAGAHTDTQYF.

V is TRBV23-1 and J is TRBJ2-1; lacking DNA, the TRBD2 call made by TCRdb goes unchecked. TRBV23-1 is designated an ORF whose function remains uncertain. This CDR3 region has 20 residues. The CDR3 spells CASSPPQGRAGAPSYNEQFF.

The chain carries TRBV29-1 and TRBJ1-2. CDR1 SQVTM and CDR2 ANQGSEA come from the germline V gene. CDR3 length: 16 amino acids. CDR3: CSVDAGPRSSNYGYTF.

The genes are TRBV29-1 and TRBJ2-5; the D gene TCRdb calls, TRBD2, cannot be checked with no DNA. Germline values: CDR1 SQVTM, CDR2 ANQGSEA. CDR3 length equals 15 residues. The CDR3 loop is CSVELASLALETQYF.

The CDR3 sequence is CASNRDRDVAGELFF. This sequence joins TRBV5-1 and TRBJ2-2; no DNA is available, so the TRBD1 call from TCRdb remains unchecked. This CDR3 is 15 amino acids long. Germline-derived CDR1 and CDR2 are SGHRS and YFSETQ.

This chain joins TRBV29-1 and TRBJ2-7; no DNA is available, so the TRBD2 call from TCRdb remains unchecked. The CDR3 runs to 14 residues. Germline CDR1 reads SQVTM; CDR2 reads ANQGSEA. CDR3 loop: CSVVPSGVPYEQYF.

The CDR3 sequence is CSASRAQNAYEQYF. The V and J genes are TRBV20-1 and TRBJ2-7; TCRdb's D call of TRBD1 is untestable without DNA. The CDR3 sequence is 14 residues long. Germline loops: CDR1 DFQATT, CDR2 SNEGSKA (reference sequence).

The V gene is TRBV7-8, the J gene TRBJ1-2; TCRdb designates TRBD1, a call that cannot be tested without DNA. This CDR3 comprises 14 residues. Germline lookup yields CDR1 SGHVS and CDR2 FQNEAQ. The CDR3 loop is CASSPGTGFVGYTF.

The rearrangement links TRBV2 to TRBJ1-2; TCRdb outputs TRBD1, but without DNA this stays unchecked. Germline V gene lookup returns CDR1 SNHLY and CDR2 FYNNEI. This CDR3 region has 14 residues. This CDR3 reads CASSGQGVGYGYTF.

The CDR3 here is CASSIDLYGAGEVTGANVLTF. V gene TRBV19 combines with J gene TRBJ2-6; no DNA is available, so the TRBD1 call from TCRdb remains unchecked. Germline V CDR1 and CDR2: LNHDA, SQIVND (reference sequence). The CDR3 covers 21 residues. The variable domain in full, with the rest retrieved from reference TRBV19 and TRBJ2-6, is DGGITQSPKYLFRKEGQNVTLSCEQNLNHDAMYWYRQDPGQGLRLIYYSQIVNDFQKGDIAEGYSVSREKKESFPLTVTSAQKNPTAFYLCASSIDLYGAGEVTGANVLTFGAGSRLTVL.

The chain has TRBV29-1 and TRBJ2-7; no DNA is available, so the TRBD1 call from TCRdb remains unchecked. Germline loops: CDR1 SQVTM, CDR2 ANQGSEA. CDR3 length: 13 amino acids. The CDR3 loop reads CSVGQADSYEQYF.

V is TRBV13 and J is TRBJ2-1; TCRdb's D call of TRBD1 is untestable without DNA. The CDR3 spans 12 residues. Germline CDR1 is PRHDT and CDR2 is FYEKMQ (reference sequence). CDR3 sequence reads: CASMGGYNEQFF.

V gene TRBV7-6 combines with J gene TRBJ2-1; TCRdb calls TRBD2, which cannot be checked without DNA. The length of the CDR3 is 19 residues. Looked up from germline, CDR1 is SGHVS and CDR2 is FNYEAQ. CDR3 loop: CASSLEAPPHRGSYNEQFF.

The CDR3 sequence: CASSEWSGGKLF. The chain carries TRBV25-1 and TRBJ1-1; TCRdb proposes TRBD1, but this gene call is untestable without DNA. CDR1 and CDR2 from the germline V gene are MGHDK and SYGVNS. CDR3 length: 12 residues.

The genes are TRBV7-9 and TRBJ2-1; TCRdb calls TRBD2, which cannot be checked without DNA. The CDR3 spans 19 residues. CDR1 is SEHNR, CDR2 FQNEAQ, per germline (reference sequence). CDR3 sequence reads: CAIHPLGTSGSTGYNEQFF.

V and J are TRBV13 and TRBJ2-5; there is no DNA to check the TCRdb D call of TRBD1. This CDR3 is built from 14 residues. Germline V gene sequence: CDR1 PRHDT, CDR2 FYEKMQ (reference sequence). This CDR3 is CASSLGAGGETQYF.

The chain recombines TRBV20-1 with TRBJ1-1; TCRdb lists TRBD1, though no DNA is available to test this call. The CDR3 totals 12 residues. CDR1 is DFQATT and CDR2 is SNEGSKA in the germline V gene (reference sequence). The CDR3 loop is CSARQGRAEAFF.

J is TRBJ1-2 and V is TRBV6-5. The CDR3 consists of 15 residues. In germline, CDR1 is MNHEY, CDR2 SVGAGI. CDR3 residues: CASSYIDQGGYGYTF.

The chain joins TRBV4-2 to TRBJ1-5. Germline loops: CDR1 LGHNA, CDR2 YNFKEQ. The CDR3 has 15 amino acids. CDR3 region: CASSQSFGGGQPQHF.

The genes are TRBV29-1 and TRBJ2-3; the D call of TRBD1 rests on TCRdb alone, since no DNA is present to check it. Germline V gives CDR1 SQVTM, CDR2 ANQGSEA. The length of the CDR3 is 15 residues. The CDR3 loop reads CSVETGSFFTDTQYF.

The chain uses TRBV6-2 or TRBV6-3 and TRBJ2-1. CDR1 MNHEY and CDR2 SVGEGT come from the germline V gene. This CDR3 spans 14 amino acids. The CDR3 sequence is CASSYEAVYNEQFF.